This is a list of T cell receptor beta chains from one sample in a study of T cells in localized non-small cell lung cancer. The protocol was immunoSEQ multiplex PCR, while the TCRdb copy is restricted to in-frame clones and leaves out a portion. The table lists some 10,000 clones, 44% of them singletons. The sample was lymph node tissue, taken before any cancer treatment. The receptors were sampled from a woman aged 35 to 70 with stage I lung adenocarcinoma. The CDR3 runs from the conserved cysteine through the conserved F or W. D genes are given only for firm matches. Clone size is given for some rows only: seen once, a few or many times, or a class if the clone is expanded.

clone_size	d_call	j_call	v_call	cdr3_nt	cdr3_aa
NA	NA	TRBJ1-1	TRBV11-3	TGTGCCAGCAGCCCAACACCACCGAACACTGAAGCTTTCTTT	CASSPTPPNTEAFF
NA	TRBD1	TRBJ1-1	TRBV6-8	TGTGCCAGCAGAATCTCAGACAGGGTGGTTGAAGCTTTCTTT	CASRISDRVVEAFF
NA	NA	TRBJ1-1	TRBV30	TGTGCCTGGAGTTTGGGGAACACTGAAGCTTTCTTT	CAWSLGNTEAFF
NA	TRBD2	TRBJ2-3	TRBV19	TGTGCCAGTAGCACCCCCCCGGGACTAGCCACAGATACGCAGTATTTT	CASSTPPGLATDTQYF
NA	NA	TRBJ2-2	TRBV19	TGTGCCAGTAGTATAACTGCGGCCCGGGGGTCGAACACCGGGGAGCTGTTTTTT	CASSITAARGSNTGELFF
few	NA	TRBJ2-7	TRBV6-8	TGTGCCAGCAGGACAGGTCTTTACGAGCAGTACTTC	CASRTGLYEQYF
NA	TRBD1	TRBJ1-2	TRBV6-8	TGTGCCAGCAGTTACTCGAGGGGGCAGGGAGGCTACACCTTC	CASSYSRGQGGYTF
few	TRBD1	TRBJ1-2	TRBV6-8	TGTGCCATCAACGGACAGGGTAACTATGGCTACACCTTC	CAINGQGNYGYTF
NA	TRBD2	TRBJ2-1	TRBV19	TGTGCCAGTAGTATTAGCAGCGGGGGCAATGAGCAGTTCTTC	CASSISSGGNEQFF
few	NA	TRBJ1-5	TRBV6-8	TGTGCCAGCAGAGCAGGGAGGTGCAATCAGCCCCAGCATTTT	CASRAGRCNQPQHF
NA	TRBD1	TRBJ1-2	TRBV11-3	TGTGCCAGCAGCTCGCGGACAGGGGGAGGCTATGGCTACACCTTC	CASSSRTGGGYGYTF
few	NA	TRBJ1-4	TRBV9	TGTGCCAGCAGTCCCAACAGTGCAACTAATGAAAAACTGTTTTTT	CASSPNSATNEKLFF
few	TRBD1	TRBJ1-4	TRBV19	TGTGCCAGTAGTCTCAAAGGAGGGGGCGACGAAAAACTGTTTTTT	CASSLKGGGDEKLFF
NA	NA	TRBJ1-1	TRBV14	TGTGCCAGCAGCCAAGAGCCCGGGACGGTGAACACTGAAGCTTTCTTT	CASSQEPGTVNTEAFF
NA	NA	TRBJ2-7	TRBV11-3	TGTGCCAGCAGCTTGTTAAAACAGTTAAACTACGAGCAGTACTTC	CASSLLKQLNYEQYF
once	TRBD1	TRBJ1-1	TRBV19	TGTGCCAGTAGGGACAGGGTGAACACTGAAGCTTTCTTT	CASRDRVNTEAFF
NA	NA	TRBJ1-5	TRBV6-8	TGTGCCAGCAGTCTTAGCCCTAGGCGGCAGCCCCAGCATTTT	CASSLSPRRQPQHF